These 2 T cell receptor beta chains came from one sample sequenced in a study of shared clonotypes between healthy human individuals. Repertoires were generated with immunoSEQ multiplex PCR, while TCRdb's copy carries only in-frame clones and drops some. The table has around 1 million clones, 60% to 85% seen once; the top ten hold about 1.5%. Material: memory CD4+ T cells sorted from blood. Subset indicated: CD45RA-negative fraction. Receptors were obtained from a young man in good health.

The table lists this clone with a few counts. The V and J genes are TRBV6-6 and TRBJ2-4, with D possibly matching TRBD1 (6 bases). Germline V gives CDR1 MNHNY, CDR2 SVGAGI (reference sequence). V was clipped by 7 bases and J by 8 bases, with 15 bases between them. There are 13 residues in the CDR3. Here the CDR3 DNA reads TGTGCCAGCAAACTCCCCCCAGGGGACATTCAGTACTTC. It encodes CASKLPPGDIQYF.

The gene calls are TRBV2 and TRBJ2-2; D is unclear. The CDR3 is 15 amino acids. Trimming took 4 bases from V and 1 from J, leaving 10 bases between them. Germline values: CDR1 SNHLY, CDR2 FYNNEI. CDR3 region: CASSGVGRNTGELFF. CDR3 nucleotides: TGTGCCAGCAGTGGGGTTGGAAGGAACACCGGGGAGCTGTTTTTT.